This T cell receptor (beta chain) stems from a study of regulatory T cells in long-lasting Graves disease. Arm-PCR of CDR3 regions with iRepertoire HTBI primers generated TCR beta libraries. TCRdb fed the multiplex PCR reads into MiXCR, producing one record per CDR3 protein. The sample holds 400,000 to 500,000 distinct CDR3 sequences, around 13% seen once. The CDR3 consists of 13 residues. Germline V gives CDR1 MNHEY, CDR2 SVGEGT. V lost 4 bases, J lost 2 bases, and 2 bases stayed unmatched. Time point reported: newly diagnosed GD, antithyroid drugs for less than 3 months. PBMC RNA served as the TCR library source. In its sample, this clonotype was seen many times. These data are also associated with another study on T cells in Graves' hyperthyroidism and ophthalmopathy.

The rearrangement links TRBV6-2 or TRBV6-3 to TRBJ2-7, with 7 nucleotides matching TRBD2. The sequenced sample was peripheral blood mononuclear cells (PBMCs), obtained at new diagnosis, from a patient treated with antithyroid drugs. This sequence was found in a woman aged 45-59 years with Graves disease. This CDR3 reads CASSWTRAYEQYF. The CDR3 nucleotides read TGTGCCAGCAGTTGGACTAGGGCCTACGAGCAGTACTTC.